This record looks at one T cell receptor beta chain sequence and its context. This entry comes from a study of T cell changes during pregnancy in multiple sclerosis. CDR3 length: 15 residues. V was cut by 0 bases and J by 5 bases, with 13 bases left in between. Germline values: CDR1 SGHDN, CDR2 FVKESK. TCRdb keeps only in-frame clones here, not all; method: immunoSEQ multiplex PCR. The sample has some 80,000 clones, 90% to 95% seen once. The chain carries TRBV14 and TRBJ1-1; D is possibly TRBD1 (5 bases). Sequenced here: peripheral blood, sampled in the second trimester of pregnancy. This receptor was obtained from a female donor with multiple sclerosis, enrolled in a pregnancy study. CDR3 loop: CASSQDPPGRTEAFF. As DNA, the CDR3 is TGTGCCAGCAGCCAAGACCCCCCAGGGCGAACTGAAGCTTTCTTT.